In this sample, the clone carrying this T cell receptor beta chain turned up a few times. Antigen specificity is unknown. This may stem from a read error, because a much larger clone lies one nucleotide away. Sample donors were healthy Caucasian individuals that came from Russia, aged 6 to 90. Sample-barcoded 5' priming and a J-beta primer mix drove a second PCR of roughly 7 to 11 cycles. Individual samples furnished no less than 2.5 million CDR3-containing paired-end reads apiece. A single record per CDR3 protein comes from TCRdb applying MiXCR to the 5' RACE reads. The sample yields 630,000 or so distinct CDR3 sequences, approximately 30% seen once. These data belong to a study of blood T cells in healthy people across ages. Per the germline V gene, CDR1 is SGHTA and CDR2 is FQGNSA. The CDR3 consists of 16 residues. Whole-study results and caveats: Any changes in expanded clonotypes were possibly confounded, as donor CMV status remained unknown.

This TCR was sampled from a woman of 80 years or more in good health. The sequencing sample was made of blood. The chain joins TRBV7-2 to TRBJ2-5, with D uncertain. Gene TRBJ2-1 matches the end of the DNA better, so the J call may be wrong. CDR3 in amino acids: CASSLGGPGSQETQFF. The CDR3, as DNA: TGTGCCAGCAGCTTAGGTGGGCCAGGCTCTCAAGAGACCCAGTTCTTC.